Listed below are T cell receptor beta chains from one sample, sequenced in a study of early stage breast cancer tumors. Sequencing was performed with immunoSEQ multiplex PCR; in TCRdb, only in-frame clones are kept and a portion is missing. The data hold around 51,000 clones, with 78% observed a single time. The sequencing sample was made of blood. The receptors were gathered from a person between 35 and 49 years old with breast cancer. Both conserved end residues are part of each CDR3. D genes are given only for firm matches. For some rows the clone size is stated as once, few or many, or as a class when expanded; others skip it.

v_call	d_call	j_call	clone_size	cdr3_aa	cdr3_nt
TRBV6-5	.	TRBJ2-7	.	CATRLGLSSYEQYF	TGTGCCACCCGACTAGGGCTTAGCTCCTACGAGCAGTACTTC
TRBV6-1	.	TRBJ1-4	.	CASETGSATNEKLFF	TGTGCCAGCGAGACAGGAAGTGCAACTAATGAAAAACTGTTTTTT
TRBV10-3	TRBD1	TRBJ2-1	.	CAISERQGNEQFF	TGTGCCATCAGTGAGAGACAGGGGAACGAGCAGTTCTTC
TRBV7-9	TRBD1	TRBJ1-1	.	CASSLKGQGATEAFF	TGTGCCAGCAGCTTAAAAGGACAGGGGGCGACTGAAGCTTTCTTT
TRBV6-5	.	TRBJ1-6	.	CASSPPRTANSPLHF	TGTGCCAGCAGTCCCCCACGGACAGCTAATTCACCCCTCCACTTT
TRBV6-1	.	TRBJ2-3	.	CACRMELGTDTQYF	TGTGCCTGTAGAATGGAGTTGGGCACAGATACGCAGTATTTT
TRBV30	.	TRBJ1-2	.	CAWSVLGREGYTF	TGTGCCTGGAGTGTGCTTGGCAGGGAGGGCTACACCTTC
TRBV30	.	TRBJ1-1	.	CAWSVGPQGGAFF	TGTGCCTGGAGTGTAGGACCACAGGGTGGAGCTTTCTTT
TRBV19	TRBD1	TRBJ1-2	few	CASSRRQGANYGYTF	TGTGCCAGTAGTAGGAGACAGGGAGCTAACTATGGCTACACCTTC
TRBV7-3	TRBD1	TRBJ2-2	.	CASSPDRTNTGELFF	TGTGCCAGCAGTCCGGACAGGACGAACACCGGGGAGCTGTTTTTT
TRBV14	.	TRBJ2-3	.	CASSQGRAGTDTQYF	TGTGCCAGCAGCCAAGGCAGGGCGGGGACAGATACGCAGTATTTT
TRBV9	.	TRBJ2-7	.	CASSVGGGNYEQYF	TGTGCCAGCAGCGTAGGAGGGGGGAACTACGAGCAGTACTTC
TRBV11-2	.	TRBJ1-3	.	CASSLGANSGNTIYF	TGTGCCAGCAGCTTAGGTGCAAACTCTGGAAACACCATATATTTT
TRBV5-1	.	TRBJ2-3	.	CASSLRWGDTQYF	TGCGCCAGCAGCTTGAGGTGGGGAGATACGCAGTATTTT
TRBV10-1	.	TRBJ1-5	.	CASSESGQPQHF	TGCGCCAGCAGTGAGTCCGGTCAGCCCCAGCATTTT
TRBV5-1	TRBD1	TRBJ1-5	.	CASSAIPGQGPLSNQPQHF	TGCGCCAGCAGCGCTATTCCGGGACAGGGACCCCTAAGCAATCAGCCCCAGCATTTT
TRBV30	.	TRBJ1-5	.	CAWTWQNSNQPQHF	TGTGCCTGGACTTGGCAGAATAGCAATCAGCCCCAGCATTTT
TRBV29-1	.	TRBJ2-3	.	CSVGTGTSADTQYF	TGCAGCGTCGGGACAGGGACTAGCGCAGATACGCAGTATTTT
TRBV30	.	TRBJ2-3	few	CAWSAGSSTDTQYF	TGTGCCTGGAGTGCGGGGTCTAGCACAGATACGCAGTATTTT
TRBV6-1	.	TRBJ2-7	.	CASSGGSGISYEQYF	TGTGCCAGCAGTGGGGGCTCGGGAATCTCCTACGAGCAGTACTTC
TRBV6-6	TRBD1	TRBJ1-2	.	CASRQPGQGGLGGYTF	TGTGCCAGCAGACAACCGGGACAGGGGGGCCTCGGGGGCTACACCTTC
TRBV27	TRBD2	TRBJ2-1	.	CASSSASGRFRDEQFF	TGTGCCAGCAGTTCGGCTAGCGGGAGGTTCAGGGATGAGCAGTTCTTC
TRBV10-3	.	TRBJ2-7	.	CAISDPFEGQRSYEQYF	TGTGCCATCAGTGACCCTTTCGAGGGCCAAAGGTCCTACGAGCAGTACTTC
TRBV4-2	TRBD2	TRBJ2-1	.	CASMIAGGQGNEQFF	TGTGCCAGCATGATAGCGGGAGGGCAGGGAAATGAGCAGTTCTTC
TRBV5-6	.	TRBJ2-6	.	CASGESSGANVLTF	TGTGCCAGCGGTGAGAGCTCTGGGGCCAACGTCCTGACTTTC
TRBV1	.	TRBJ2-1	.	CTSNFSGRAYEQFF	TGCACCAGCAACTTTAGCGGGAGGGCCTATGAGCAGTTCTTC
TRBV6-6	.	TRBJ2-1	few	CASSSTGTHNEQFF	TGTGCCAGCAGTTCCACCGGGACCCACAATGAGCAGTTCTTC
TRBV19	TRBD1	TRBJ1-2	.	CASSSKTGRQNYGYTF	TGTGCCAGTAGTTCGAAGACAGGGAGACAGAACTATGGCTACACCTTC
TRBV5-6	.	TRBJ1-3	once	CASSFVSGNTIYF	TGTGCCAGCAGCTTTGTAAGTGGAAACACCATATATTTT
TRBV20-1	.	TRBJ2-3	few	CSARDGDTQYF	TGCAGTGCTAGAGACGGGGATACGCAGTATTTT
TRBV5-4	TRBD2	TRBJ2-5	.	CASSSPSPLAGGETQYF	TGTGCCAGCAGCTCCCCGTCTCCCCTAGCGGGAGGAGAGACCCAGTACTTC
TRBV15	TRBD1	TRBJ1-1	.	CATKRGDRANTEAFF	TGTGCCACCAAGAGGGGAGACAGGGCGAACACTGAAGCTTTCTTT
TRBV27	TRBD2	TRBJ2-2	.	CASLAGVGTGELFF	TGTGCCAGCCTAGCGGGAGTTGGCACCGGGGAGCTGTTTTTT
TRBV7-9	.	TRBJ2-7	.	CASSLAGSGGEQYF	TGTGCCAGCAGCTTAGCGGGGTCAGGAGGAGAGCAGTACTTC
TRBV29-1	TRBD2	TRBJ2-3	.	CSLLTVLAGGPSTDTQYF	TGCAGCCTGTTGACGGTCCTAGCGGGAGGACCTAGCACAGATACGCAGTATTTT
TRBV5-1	TRBD2	TRBJ2-4	once	CASMKAGELAKNIQYF	TGCGCCAGCATGAAAGCGGGAGAGCTAGCCAAAAACATTCAGTACTTC
TRBV6-6	.	TRBJ2-7	.	CASSPGTHNSYEQYF	TGTGCCAGCAGCCCCGGGACTCATAATTCCTACGAGCAGTACTTC